The clone carrying this T cell receptor beta chain was seen ten or more times. Its antigen is currently unknown. Template switching by 5'RACE produced TCR cDNA, adding a universal primer site and UMIs. TCRdb recomputed calls from the 5' RACE reads with MiXCR, one row per CDR3 protein. The top ten hold over 40% of the sample, which has some 99,000 distinct CDR3 sequences, roughly 6% seen once. This sample was taken from a study of T cells after yellow fever vaccination. Looking at the study overall: The SMART-Seq v4 Ultra Low Input method served to prepare the low-cell-number fractions.

The CDR3 runs 16 residues. Per the germline V gene, CDR1 is SGHTS and CDR2 is YDEGEE. V was clipped by 0 bases and J by 4 bases, with 14 bases between them. Notes on the study in general: Only a minor proportion of clonotypes was detected across both CD4 and CD8 compartments. Most clones from primary vaccination resurfaced after the booster (under 97% CD4, 88% CD8).

The chain couples TRBV5-8 to TRBJ1-5, with no clear D. Material: CD8+ T cells sorted from PBMCs, obtained 10 days after the yellow fever booster vaccination. This TCR derives from a man aged 18 to 29 who received the YFV17D yellow fever vaccine. The CDR3 reads CASSLGTGLWNQPQHF. The CDR3 DNA reads TGTGCCAGCAGCTTGGGTACTGGGCTGTGGAATCAGCCCCAGCATTTT.